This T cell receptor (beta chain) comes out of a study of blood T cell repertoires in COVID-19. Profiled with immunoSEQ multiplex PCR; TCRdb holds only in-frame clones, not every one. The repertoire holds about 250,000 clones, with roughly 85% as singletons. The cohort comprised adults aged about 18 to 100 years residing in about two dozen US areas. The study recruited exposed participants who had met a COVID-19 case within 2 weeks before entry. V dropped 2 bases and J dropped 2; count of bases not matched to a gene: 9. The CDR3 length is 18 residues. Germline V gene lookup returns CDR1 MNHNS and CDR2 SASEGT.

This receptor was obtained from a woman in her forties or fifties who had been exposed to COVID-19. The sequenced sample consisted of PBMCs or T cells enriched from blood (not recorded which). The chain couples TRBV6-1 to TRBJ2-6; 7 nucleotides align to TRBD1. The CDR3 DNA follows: TGTGCCAGCAGTGAACTCTGGACAGGTCTGGCTGGGGCCAACGTCCTGACTTTC. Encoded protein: CASSELWTGLAGANVLTF.